This TCR beta chain appears in the sequencing data of a study of CD8+ T cells in alopecia areata. Study in general: Treated patients took oral tofacitinib at 5 to 10 mg twice daily. Overall study results and limits: Normal scalp showed lower clonality than lesional scalp, especially alopecia totalis/universalis. Within the top 100, expanded CD8+ clones significantly decreased with tofacitinib, as did scalp clonality.

Following RNA extraction, reverse transcription yielded cDNA that acted as the sequencing template. Sequencing used immunoSEQ multiplex PCR; TCRdb keeps in-frame clones, though not all of them. The data hold more than 85,000 clones, with around 55% observed a single time. The treatment is: oral pan-JAK inhibitor, 5-10 mg twice daily. Separation by sorting yielded CD4+ and CD8+ T cells from PBMCs. Trimming took 6 bases from V and 6 from J; bases not matched to a gene: 10. CDR1 and CDR2 from the germline V gene are SGHVS and FNYEAQ. The CDR3 runs 14 residues. With respect to this clone: Its antigen remains unknown.

This clonotype was sampled from a human donor with alopecia areata. This specimen was CD8+ T cells sorted from blood, taken at week 4, from a patient treated with tofacitinib. This chain joins TRBV7-6 and TRBJ2-7; 8 bases fit TRBD1. CDR3: CASSAGGAGLEQYF. The CDR3 nucleotides read TGTGCCAGCAGTGCAGGGGGCGCAGGGCTCGAGCAGTACTTC.